This T cell receptor beta chain was documented in a study of somatic mutations in cytotoxic T cells in rheumatoid arthritis. Across the whole study: The researchers flow-sorted some T-cell populations stained with V beta antibodies and got nearly 100% purity, and these included V beta1+ cells sequenced for TCRB. Study-level results: Rheumatoid arthritis patients showed CD8+ clonality increasing with age, unlike healthy controls. No multiple-comparison adjustment was applied to the slight TRBV07 underrepresentation in rheumatoid arthritis patients. Within 8 of 65 patients, the single biggest CD8+ clone made up more than 20% of CD8+ cells.

This clone is a singleton in its sample. Its antigen is not identified. TCRdb keeps only in-frame clones here, not all; method: immunoSEQ multiplex PCR. The sample lists approximately 11,000 clones, 70% to 85% occurring once. Germline CDR1 reads MNHEY; CDR2 reads SMNVEV (reference sequence). Trimming took 6 bases from V and 4 from J; bases not matched to a gene: 6. There are 14 residues in the CDR3. The chain links TRBV27 to TRBJ2-5; 9 bases fit TRBD1. The sequence was obtained from a woman aged 60-75 years with rheumatoid arthritis. The sample was CD8+ T cells sorted from blood. The CDR3 sequence is CASSRGTGRETQYF. CDR3 sequence (DNA): TGTGCCAGCAGCCGTGGGACAGGGAGAGAGACCCAGTACTTC.